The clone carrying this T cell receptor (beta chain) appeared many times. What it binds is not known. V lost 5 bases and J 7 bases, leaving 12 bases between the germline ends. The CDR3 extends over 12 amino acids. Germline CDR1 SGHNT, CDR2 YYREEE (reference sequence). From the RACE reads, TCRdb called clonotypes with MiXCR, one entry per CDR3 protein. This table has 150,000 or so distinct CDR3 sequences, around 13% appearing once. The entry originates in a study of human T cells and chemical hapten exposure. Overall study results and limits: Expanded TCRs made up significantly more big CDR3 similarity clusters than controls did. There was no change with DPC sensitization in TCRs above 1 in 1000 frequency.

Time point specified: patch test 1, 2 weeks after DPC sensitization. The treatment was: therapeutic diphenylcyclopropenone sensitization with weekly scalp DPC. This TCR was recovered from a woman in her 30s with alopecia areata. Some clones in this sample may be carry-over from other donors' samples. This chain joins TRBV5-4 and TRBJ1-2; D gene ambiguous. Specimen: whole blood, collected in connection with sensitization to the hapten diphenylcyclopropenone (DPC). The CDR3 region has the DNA TGTGCCAGCAGTCCCGACAAGTTTGGCTACACCTTC. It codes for CASSPDKFGYTF.